Below are 17 T cell receptor beta chains sequenced from a single sample in a study of blood T cell repertoires in COVID-19. Measured with immunoSEQ multiplex PCR; TCRdb has only the in-frame clones, and not every one. The repertoire has 90,000 to 150,000 clones, about 74% of them found once; the top ten carry 6.2%. The specimen sequenced was peripheral blood. The source is a man between 65 and 79 years old with acute or convalescent COVID-19.

This chain uses TRBV5-6 with TRBJ2-7; TRBD1 aligns across 9 bases. Germline lookup yields CDR1 SGHDT and CDR2 YYEEEE. V trimming: 4 bases; J trimming: 1 base; junction bases outside the gene matches: 6. CDR3 length: 15 residues. CDR3 sequence reads: CASSLRDRDSYEQYF. In DNA, the CDR3 is TGTGCCAGCAGCCTCCGGGACAGGGATTCCTACGAGCAGTACTTC.

This chain links TRBV7-3 with TRBJ2-1; 12 bases agree with TRBD2. V gave up 2 bases and J gave up 4 bases; unmatched junction bases: 0. The CDR3 length is 15 residues. Germline V gene lookup returns CDR1 SGHTA and CDR2 FQGTGA. CDR3 region: CASSLLAGGYNEQFF. CDR3 coding DNA: TGTGCCAGCAGCTTACTAGCGGGAGGGTACAATGAGCAGTTCTTC. The whole variable domain, remainder taken from reference TRBV7-3 and TRBJ2-1, is GAGVSQTPSNKVTEKGKYVELRCDPISGHTALYWYRQSLGQGPEFLIYFQGTGAADDSGLPNDRFFAVRPEGSVSTLKIQRTERGDSAVYLCASSLLAGGYNEQFFGPGTRLTVL.

The chain employs TRBV7-9 and TRBJ1-2; no firm D call. The germline V gene encodes CDR1 SEHNR and CDR2 FQNEAQ (reference sequence). V shed 5 bases and J shed 4 bases, with 14 bases lying between them. The CDR3 loop spans 14 amino acids. The CDR3 nucleotides are TGTGCCAGCAGCCCCGCAGAGGTAGCCTATGGCTACACCTTC. Translating gives CASSPAEVAYGYTF.

The rearrangement joins TRBV25-1 to TRBJ1-2; no clear D. Germline CDR1 and CDR2: MGHDK and SYGVNS. V was shortened by 8 bases and J by 6 bases, with 16 bases between the two germline ends. The CDR3 is made up of 13 amino acids. CDR3 DNA sequence: TGTGCCAGCCCTGGGCCCCCCGTAGATGGCTACACCTTC. It specifies CASPGPPVDGYTF.

The genes are TRBV24-1 and TRBJ2-5, with 9 bases that match TRBD2. Germline V gene data show CDR1 as KGHDR and CDR2 as SFDVKD. The CDR3 spans 15 residues. V was clipped by 9 bases and J by 4 bases; unmatched bases: 11. DNA for the CDR3: TGTGCCACCTCACAGGGGCGGGAGGGCTCAGAGACCCAGTACTTC. This encodes CATSQGREGSETQYF.

Here the CDR3 DNA reads TGTGCCAGCAGTTTTAAGGCGGGAACTGAAGCTTTCTTT. Translating it yields CASSFKAGTEAFF. The chain employs TRBV12-3 or TRBV12-4 and TRBJ1-1, with D unclear. The ends were cut back, 3 bases at V and 5 bases at J, with 10 bases in the middle. The CDR3 extends over 13 amino acids.

The rearrangement uses TRBV6-5 and TRBJ2-2; TRBD1 matches at 7 bases. Germline V gene data show CDR1 as MNHEY and CDR2 as SVGAGI. This CDR3 contains 15 residues. The J segment lost 4 bases and the V segment lost 6 bases, leaving 8 bases of the junction unmatched. CDR3 nucleotides: TGTGCCAGCAGCCCCCGCCAGGGGGTCACCGGGGAGCTGTTTTTT. This encodes CASSPRQGVTGELFF.

V gene TRBV6-5 combines with J gene TRBJ1-5; no clear D. The CDR3 covers 15 residues. Germline CDR1 is MNHEY and CDR2 is SVGAGI. V was trimmed by 0 bases and J by 0 bases, leaving 6 bases between them. CDR3 nucleotides: TGTGCCAGCAGTTACTCGAGGTATAGCAATCAGCCCCAGCATTTT. Translation gives CASSYSRYSNQPQHF.

The chain joins TRBV2 to TRBJ1-3; TRBD1 is a possible D gene (5 bases). Trimming stripped 5 bases from V and 4 bases from J, with 15 bases between. The CDR3 loop spans 15 amino acids. Germline V lookup: CDR1 SNHLY, CDR2 FYNNEI. CDR3 protein: CASSSRGGRGNTIYF. Written as DNA, the CDR3 is TGTGCCAGCAGTTCACGGGGGGGTCGAGGAAACACCATATATTTT. Filled out from reference TRBV2 and TRBJ1-3, the complete variable domain reads EPEVTQTPSHQVTQMGQEVILRCVPISNHLYFYWYRQILGQKVEFLVSFYNNEISEKSEIFDDQFSVERPDGSNFTLKIRSTKLEDSAMYFCASSSRGGRGNTIYFGEGSWLTVV.

This clone showed up just once. The chain joins TRBV6-5 to TRBJ1-1; D uncertain. Trimming stripped 6 bases from V and 3 bases from J, with 8 bases between. Germline-derived CDR1 and CDR2 are MNHEY and SVGAGI. The CDR3 spans 12 residues. CDR3 coding DNA: TGTGCCAGCAGGTTTGAGGACACTGAAGCTTTCTTT. As protein: CASRFEDTEAFF.

The gene calls are TRBV18 and TRBJ2-3; D unclear. This CDR3 has 15 amino acids. The ends were cut back, 1 base at V and 0 bases at J, with 8 bases in the middle. Germline V gene data show CDR1 as KGHSH and CDR2 as LQKENI. CDR3 amino acids: CASSPLMTSTDTQYF. DNA for the CDR3: TGTGCCAGCTCACCACTTATGACTAGCACAGATACGCAGTATTTT.

This chain uses TRBV29-1 with TRBJ2-5; a weak D match, TRBD1 (5 bases). V gave up 7 bases and J gave up 4 bases, with 13 bases separating them. The CDR3 sequence is 12 residues long. CDR1 is SQVTM, CDR2 ANQGSEA, per germline. CDR3 sequence: CSARTGAETQYF. CDR3 nucleotides: TGCAGCGCCCGAACAGGTGCAGAGACCCAGTACTTC.

The CDR3 DNA reads as TGCGCCAGCAGCCAAGATCTGGCGGGCTCCTACGAGCAGTACTTC. Encoded protein: CASSQDLAGSYEQYF. The chain is built from TRBV4-1 and TRBJ2-7, with D perhaps matching TRBD2 (5 bases). CDR3 size: 15 residues. V lost 0 bases, J lost 0 bases, and 9 bases lay in between. Germline V CDR1 and CDR2: MGHRA, YSYEKL.

This clone was detected once. The chain uses TRBV29-1 and TRBJ1-2; D may be TRBD1 (5 bases). Germline CDR1 and CDR2: SQVTM and ANQGSEA. V shed 1 base and J shed 3 bases, with 15 bases lying between them. The CDR3 is made up of 15 amino acids. CDR3 bases: TGCAGCGTTGAAGGGGCTGGGGCGTCCGACTATGGCTACACCTTC. Amino acids: CSVEGAGASDYGYTF.

The rearrangement uses TRBV11-2 and TRBJ2-7; D is perhaps TRBD1 (5 bases). CDR1 is SGHAT, CDR2 FQNNGV, per germline. Trimming stripped 5 bases from V and 4 bases from J, with 6 bases between. The CDR3 runs to 11 residues. CDR3 in DNA: TGTGCCAGCAGCCGACAGTACGAGCAGTACTTC. Its translation: CASSRQYEQYF.

J is TRBJ1-5 and V is TRBV3-1 (or the pseudogene TRBV3-2), with no clear D. Germline V CDR1 and CDR2: LGHDT, YNNKEL (reference sequence). Trimming took 0 bases from V and 6 from J, leaving 6 bases between them. CDR3 length: 13 residues. CDR3 protein: CASSQDSGQPQHF. The DNA for the CDR3 is TGTGCCAGCAGCCAAGATTCAGGTCAGCCCCAGCATTTT.

V gene TRBV29-1 combines with J gene TRBJ2-3; a possible D gene is TRBD2 (6 bases). Germline values: CDR1 SQVTM, CDR2 ANQGSEA. The CDR3 is made up of 16 amino acids. The V and J ends lost 6 bases and 1 base respectively, with 20 bases between them. The CDR3 here is CSVFSGTRRGTDTQYF. DNA for the CDR3: TGCAGCGTGTTTTCCGGGACTCGCCGGGGCACAGATACGCAGTATTTT.